The 13 T cell receptor beta chains below come from one sample, sequenced in a study of human CD8 memory T cell subsets. The TCR beta sequencing libraries came from UMI-labeled 5' RACE. No DNA is given; TCRdb re-called the 5' RACE reads and lists each CDR3 protein once. The listing records approximately 4,000 distinct CDR3 sequences. The sequenced material came from CD8+ T cells from PBMCs. These receptors were collected from a human donor in good health.

The chain joins TRBV13 to TRBJ2-7; TCRdb outputs TRBD1, but without DNA this stays unchecked. In germline, CDR1 is PRHDT, CDR2 FYEKMQ (reference sequence). The CDR3 sequence is 16 residues long. The CDR3 spells CASSLSSAGHPYEQYF.

This rearrangement joins TRBV15 to TRBJ2-3; TCRdb lists TRBD2, though no DNA is available to test this call. This CDR3 contains 15 residues. Germline values: CDR1 LNHNV, CDR2 YYDKDF (reference sequence). CDR3 in amino acids: CATSEAGGPTDTQYF.

The CDR3: CASGRGRDEQFF. The chain joins TRBV12-3 or TRBV12-4 to TRBJ2-1; checking the TCRdb D call of TRBD2 is not possible without DNA. The CDR3 is 12 residues long.

This chain uses TRBV12-3 or TRBV12-4 with TRBJ2-1; TCRdb's D call, TRBD1, is unchecked because there is no DNA. This CDR3 contains 14 residues. The CDR3 sequence is CASSFTGGADEQFF.

V and J are TRBV14 and TRBJ2-7. This CDR3 is 14 amino acids long. Germline CDR1 is SGHDN and CDR2 is FVKESK. The CDR3 is CASSQWGRAHEQYF.

The rearrangement uses TRBV7-9 and TRBJ2-7. The CDR3 sequence is 14 residues long. Germline V gives CDR1 SEHNR, CDR2 FQNEAQ (reference sequence). The CDR3 here is CASSDTTQTYEQYF.

This sequence joins TRBV7-9 and TRBJ2-5. Germline CDR1 and CDR2: SEHNR and FQNEAQ (reference sequence). The CDR3 runs 12 residues. CDR3: CASSPTWETQYF.

The V gene is TRBV12-3 or TRBV12-4, the J gene TRBJ1-5. The CDR3 totals 14 residues. CDR3: CASSFNRGNQPQHF.

This clonotype shows up as medium-sized by frequency. The chain links TRBV20-1 to TRBJ1-1; TCRdb outputs TRBD1, but without DNA this stays unchecked. CDR1 and CDR2 (germline): DFQATT, SNEGSKA (reference sequence). This CDR3 is built from 15 residues. CDR3 region: CSARDLTGTNTEAFF.

This clonotype is identified as medium-sized from frequency. The rearrangement links TRBV3-1 to TRBJ2-2. The CDR3 is 15 residues long. Germline CDR1 and CDR2: LGHDT and YNNKEL (reference sequence). The CDR3 sequence: CASSPDGVNGGELFF.

Frequency places this clonotype as medium-sized. The chain has TRBV28 and TRBJ2-3; TCRdb selects TRBD1, and the lack of DNA leaves this call unchecked. The CDR3 loop spans 14 amino acids. Germline lookup yields CDR1 MDHEN and CDR2 SYDVKM. The CDR3 sequence is CASSFVSGSDTQYF.

The rearrangement uses TRBV6-4 and TRBJ2-1. The CDR3 contains 13 residues. Germline V CDR1 and CDR2: MRHNA, SNTAGT. CDR3 protein: CASSSKDENEQFF.

J is TRBJ2-1 and V is TRBV20-1; the D gene TCRdb calls, TRBD1, cannot be checked with no DNA. This CDR3 region has 12 residues. The germline CDR1 and CDR2 sequences are DFQATT and SNEGSKA (reference sequence). CDR3 in amino acids: CSATGRHNEQFF.